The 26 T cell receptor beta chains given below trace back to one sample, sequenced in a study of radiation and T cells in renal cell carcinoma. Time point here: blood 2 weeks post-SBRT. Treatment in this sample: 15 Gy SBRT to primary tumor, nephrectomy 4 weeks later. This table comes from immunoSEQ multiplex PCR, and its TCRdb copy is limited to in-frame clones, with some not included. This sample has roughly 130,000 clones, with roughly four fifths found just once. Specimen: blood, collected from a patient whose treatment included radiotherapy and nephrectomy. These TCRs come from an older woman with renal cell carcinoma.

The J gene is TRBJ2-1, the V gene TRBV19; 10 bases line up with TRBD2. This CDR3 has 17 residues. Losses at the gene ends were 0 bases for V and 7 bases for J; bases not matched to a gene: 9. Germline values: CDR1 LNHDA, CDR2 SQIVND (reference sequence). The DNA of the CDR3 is TGTGCCAGTAGTATAGATGCTTTAGCGGGAGGCAGTAATGAGCAGTTCTTC. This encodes CASSIDALAGGSNEQFF.

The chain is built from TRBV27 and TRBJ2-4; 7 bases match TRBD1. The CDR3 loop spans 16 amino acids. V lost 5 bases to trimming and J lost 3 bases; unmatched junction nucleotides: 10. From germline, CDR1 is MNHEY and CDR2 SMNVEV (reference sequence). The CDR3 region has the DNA TGTGCCAGCAGTAATGGGACAGCCCGTTTCAAAAACATTCAGTACTTC. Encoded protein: CASSNGTARFKNIQYF.

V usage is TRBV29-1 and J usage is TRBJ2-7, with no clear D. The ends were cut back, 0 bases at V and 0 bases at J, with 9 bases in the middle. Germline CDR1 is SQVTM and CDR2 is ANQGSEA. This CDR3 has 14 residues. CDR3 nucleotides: TGCAGCGTTGAAGAGAGCCCGCCCTCCTACGAGCAGTACTTC. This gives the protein CSVEESPPSYEQYF.

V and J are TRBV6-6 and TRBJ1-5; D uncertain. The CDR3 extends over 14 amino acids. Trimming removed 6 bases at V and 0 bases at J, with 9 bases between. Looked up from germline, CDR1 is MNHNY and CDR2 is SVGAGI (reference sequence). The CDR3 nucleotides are TGTGCCAGCAGGACGGTGAATAGCAATCAGCCCCAGCATTTT. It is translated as CASRTVNSNQPQHF.

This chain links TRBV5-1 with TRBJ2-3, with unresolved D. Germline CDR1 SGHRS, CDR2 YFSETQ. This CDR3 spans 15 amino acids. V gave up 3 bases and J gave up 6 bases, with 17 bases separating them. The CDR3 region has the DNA TGCGCCAGCAGCTCCTTGAGGCCTAATTTGGATACGCAGTATTTT. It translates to CASSSLRPNLDTQYF.

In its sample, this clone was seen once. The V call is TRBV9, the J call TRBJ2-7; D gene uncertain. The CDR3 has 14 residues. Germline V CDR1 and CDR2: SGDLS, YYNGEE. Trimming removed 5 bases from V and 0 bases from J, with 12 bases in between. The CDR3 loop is CASSPWAASYEQYF. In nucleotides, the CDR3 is TGTGCCAGCAGTCCATGGGCGGCCTCCTACGAGCAGTACTTC.

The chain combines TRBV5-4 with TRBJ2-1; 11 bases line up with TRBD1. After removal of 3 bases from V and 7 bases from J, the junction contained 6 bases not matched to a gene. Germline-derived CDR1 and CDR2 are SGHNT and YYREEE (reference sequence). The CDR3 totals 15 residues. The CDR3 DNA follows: TGTGCCAGCAGCTGGACAGGGGGCGCATTAAATGAGCAGTTCTTC. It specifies CASSWTGGALNEQFF.

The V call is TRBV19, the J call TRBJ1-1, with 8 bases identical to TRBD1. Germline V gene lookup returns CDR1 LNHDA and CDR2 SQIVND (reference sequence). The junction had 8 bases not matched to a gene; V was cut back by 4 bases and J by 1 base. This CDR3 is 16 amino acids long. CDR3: CASSTRQGTKNTEAFF. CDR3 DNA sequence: TGTGCCAGTAGTACCAGACAGGGGACGAAGAACACTGAAGCTTTCTTT.

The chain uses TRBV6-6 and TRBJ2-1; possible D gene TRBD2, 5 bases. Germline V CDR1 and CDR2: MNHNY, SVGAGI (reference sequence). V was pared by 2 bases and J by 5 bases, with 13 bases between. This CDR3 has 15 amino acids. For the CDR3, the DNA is TGTGCCAGCAGTTACCGGCTAGCATCCGACAATGAGCAGTTCTTC. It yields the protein CASSYRLASDNEQFF.

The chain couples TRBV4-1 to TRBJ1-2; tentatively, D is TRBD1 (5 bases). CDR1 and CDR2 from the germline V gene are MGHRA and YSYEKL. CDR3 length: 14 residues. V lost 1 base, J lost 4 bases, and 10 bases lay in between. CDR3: CASSQGPGPYGYTF. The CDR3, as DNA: TGCGCCAGCAGCCAAGGGCCAGGGCCCTATGGCTACACCTTC.

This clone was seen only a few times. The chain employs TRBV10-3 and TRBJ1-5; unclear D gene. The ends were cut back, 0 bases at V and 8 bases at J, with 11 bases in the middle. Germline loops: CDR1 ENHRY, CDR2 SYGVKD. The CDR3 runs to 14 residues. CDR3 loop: CAISESNSLEPQHF. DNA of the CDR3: TGTGCCATCAGTGAGTCGAACAGCCTTGAGCCCCAGCATTTT.

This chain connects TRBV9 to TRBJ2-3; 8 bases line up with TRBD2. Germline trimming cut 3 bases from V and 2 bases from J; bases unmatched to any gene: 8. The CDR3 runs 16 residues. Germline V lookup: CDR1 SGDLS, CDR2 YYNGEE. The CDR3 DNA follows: TGTGCCAGCAGCGGACAACTAGCGGTATACACAGATACGCAGTATTTT. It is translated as CASSGQLAVYTDTQYF.

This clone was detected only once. The CDR3 protein is CASSTRQGAINEQYF. The CDR3 nucleotides are TGTGCCAGCAGCACTCGACAGGGGGCGATCAACGAGCAGTACTTC. The V gene is TRBV28, the J gene TRBJ2-7; 10 bases are a match to TRBD1. The CDR3 contains 15 residues. Germline V lookup: CDR1 MDHEN, CDR2 SYDVKM. With V trimmed by 6 bases and J by 5 bases, 10 bases remained unmatched.

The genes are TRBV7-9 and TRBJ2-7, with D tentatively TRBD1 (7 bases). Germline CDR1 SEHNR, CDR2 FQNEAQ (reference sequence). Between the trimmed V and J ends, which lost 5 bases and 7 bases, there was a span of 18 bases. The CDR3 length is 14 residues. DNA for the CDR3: TGTGCCAGCAGCCCGCGGGACAGCTGGGGAGAGCAGTACTTC. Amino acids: CASSPRDSWGEQYF.

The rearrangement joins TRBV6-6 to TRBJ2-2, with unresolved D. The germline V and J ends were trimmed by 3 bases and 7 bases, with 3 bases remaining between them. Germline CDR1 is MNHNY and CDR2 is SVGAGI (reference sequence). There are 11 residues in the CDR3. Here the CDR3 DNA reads TGTGCCAGCAGTTATGACGGGGAGCTGTTTTTT. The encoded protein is CASSYDGELFF.

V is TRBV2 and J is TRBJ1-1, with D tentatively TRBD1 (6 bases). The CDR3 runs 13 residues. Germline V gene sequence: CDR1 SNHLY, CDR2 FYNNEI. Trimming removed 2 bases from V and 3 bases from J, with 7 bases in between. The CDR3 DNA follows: TGTGCCAGCAGTGAAACAGGGTACACTGAAGCTTTCTTT. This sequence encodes CASSETGYTEAFF.

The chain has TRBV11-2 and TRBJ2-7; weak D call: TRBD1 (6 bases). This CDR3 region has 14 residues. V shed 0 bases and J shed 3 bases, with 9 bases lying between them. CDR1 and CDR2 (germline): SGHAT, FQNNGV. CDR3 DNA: TGTGCCAGCAGCTTAGACCCACAGGGCTACGAGCAGTACTTC. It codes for CASSLDPQGYEQYF.

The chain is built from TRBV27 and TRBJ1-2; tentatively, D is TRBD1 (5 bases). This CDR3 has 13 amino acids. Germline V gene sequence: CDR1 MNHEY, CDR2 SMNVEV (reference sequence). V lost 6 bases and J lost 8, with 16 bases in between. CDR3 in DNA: TGTGCCAGCAGCCTAGGGGTGGGCGACGGCTACACCTTC. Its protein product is CASSLGVGDGYTF.

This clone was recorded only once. The CDR3 loop is CASSQGFLAVNTGELFF. In DNA form, the CDR3 reads TGCGCCAGCAGCCAAGGGTTCTTAGCGGTGAACACCGGGGAGCTGTTTTTT. V gene TRBV4-1 combines with J gene TRBJ2-2; possibly TRBD2 for D (6 bases). Germline V gene lookup returns CDR1 MGHRA and CDR2 YSYEKL. Trimming left V 1 base short and J 1 base short, with 13 bases between. This CDR3 has 17 amino acids.

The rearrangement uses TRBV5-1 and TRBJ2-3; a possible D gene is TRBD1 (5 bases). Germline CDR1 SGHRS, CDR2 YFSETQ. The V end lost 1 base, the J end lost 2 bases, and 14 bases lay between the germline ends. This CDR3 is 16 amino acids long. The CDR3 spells CASSLMSGPSTDTQYF. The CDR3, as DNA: TGCGCCAGCAGCTTGATGTCAGGGCCATCCACAGATACGCAGTATTTT.

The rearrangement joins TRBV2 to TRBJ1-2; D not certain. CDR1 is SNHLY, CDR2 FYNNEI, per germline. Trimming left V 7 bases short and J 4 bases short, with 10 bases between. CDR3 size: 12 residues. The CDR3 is CASTLKSYGYTF. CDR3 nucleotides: TGTGCCAGCACTCTCAAGTCCTATGGCTACACCTTC.

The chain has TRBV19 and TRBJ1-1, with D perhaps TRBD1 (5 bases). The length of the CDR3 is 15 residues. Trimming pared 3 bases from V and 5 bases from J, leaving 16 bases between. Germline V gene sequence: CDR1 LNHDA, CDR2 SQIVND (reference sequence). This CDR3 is CASSIGTASSTEAFF. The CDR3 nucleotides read TGTGCCAGTAGTATCGGGACTGCATCTTCGACTGAAGCTTTCTTT.

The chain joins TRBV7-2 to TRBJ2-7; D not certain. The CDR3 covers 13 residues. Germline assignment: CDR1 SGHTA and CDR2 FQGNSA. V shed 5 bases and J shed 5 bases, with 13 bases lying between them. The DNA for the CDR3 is TGTGCCAGCAGCACACGACCCTATAACGAGCAGTACTTC. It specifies CASSTRPYNEQYF.

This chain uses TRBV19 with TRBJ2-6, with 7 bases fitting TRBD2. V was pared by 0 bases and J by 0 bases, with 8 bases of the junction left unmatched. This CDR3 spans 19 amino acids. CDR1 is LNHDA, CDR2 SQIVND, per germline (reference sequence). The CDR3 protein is CASSIDGGRGLSGANVLTF. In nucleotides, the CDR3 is TGTGCCAGTAGTATAGACGGGGGGAGAGGGCTCTCTGGGGCCAACGTCCTGACTTTC. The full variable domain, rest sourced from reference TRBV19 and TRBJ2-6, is DGGITQSPKYLFRKEGQNVTLSCEQNLNHDAMYWYRQDPGQGLRLIYYSQIVNDFQKGDIAEGYSVSREKKESFPLTVTSAQKNPTAFYLCASSIDGGRGLSGANVLTFGAGSRLTVL.

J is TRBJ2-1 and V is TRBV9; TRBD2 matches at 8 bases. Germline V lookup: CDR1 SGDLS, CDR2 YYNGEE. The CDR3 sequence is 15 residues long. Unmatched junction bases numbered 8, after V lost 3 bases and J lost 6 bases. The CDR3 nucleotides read TGTGCCAGCAGCGCCGACGTAACTAGCGGCAATGAGCAGTTCTTC. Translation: CASSADVTSGNEQFF. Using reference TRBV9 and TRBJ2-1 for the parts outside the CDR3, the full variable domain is DSGVTQTPKHLITATGQRVTLRCSPRSGDLSVYWYQQSLDQGLQFLIQYYNGEERAKGNILERFSAQQFPDLHSELNLSSLELGDSALYFCASSADVTSGNEQFFGPGTRLTVL.

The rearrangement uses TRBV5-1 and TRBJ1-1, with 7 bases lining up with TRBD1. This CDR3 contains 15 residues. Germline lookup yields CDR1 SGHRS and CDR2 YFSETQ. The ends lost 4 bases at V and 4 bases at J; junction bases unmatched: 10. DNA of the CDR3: TGCGCCAGCAGCATGACAGGGTTCCGGGGCACTGAAGCTTTCTTT. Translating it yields CASSMTGFRGTEAFF. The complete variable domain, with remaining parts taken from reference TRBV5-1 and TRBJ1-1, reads KAGVTQTPRYLIKTRGQQVTLSCSPISGHRSVSWYQQTPGQGLQFLFEYFSETQRNKGNFPGRFSGRQFSNSRSEMNVSTLELGDSALYLCASSMTGFRGTEAFFGQGTRLTVV.